The 32 T cell receptor beta chains listed next were all sequenced from one sample in a study of OX40 agonist ivuxolimab in advanced cancers. The table came from immunoSEQ multiplex PCR; TCRdb's copy has only in-frame clones and leaves some out. The sample carries about 13,000 clones, 70% to 80% recorded once. The source was CD4+ or CD8+ T cells sorted from blood, collected in a trial of the OX40 agonist ivuxolimab. These receptors were obtained from an adult with an advanced solid tumor such as melanoma, head and neck, liver or kidney cancer.

CDR3 protein: CASSDPGPFSEQFF. The DNA of the CDR3 is TGTGCCAGCAGTGATCCGGGTCCCTTTAGTGAGCAGTTCTTC. V and J are TRBV2 and TRBJ2-1, with D unresolved. Trimming stripped 3 bases from V and 9 bases from J, with 15 bases between. CDR1 is SNHLY and CDR2 is FYNNEI in the germline V gene. The CDR3 has 14 residues. The variable domain in full, completed from reference TRBV2 and TRBJ2-1, reads EPEVTQTPSHQVTQMGQEVILRCVPISNHLYFYWYRQILGQKVEFLVSFYNNEISEKSEIFDDQFSVERPDGSNFTLKIRSTKLEDSAMYFCASSDPGPFSEQFFGPGTRLTVL.

The chain recombines TRBV6-6 with TRBJ2-1; 8 nucleotides agree with TRBD2. Germline values: CDR1 MNHNY, CDR2 SVGAGI (reference sequence). V shed 4 bases, J shed 4 bases, and the junction held 3 bases outside the gene matches. This CDR3 spans 14 amino acids. In DNA, the CDR3 is TGTGCCAGCAGTTGGTCTAGCGGGTACAATGAGCAGTTCTTC. It is translated as CASSWSSGYNEQFF.

The gene calls are TRBV9 and TRBJ1-2; D is ambiguous. This CDR3 comprises 12 residues. Deletions cut 3 bases from V and 4 bases from J, with 7 bases between. Per germline, CDR1 SGDLS and CDR2 YYNGEE. The CDR3, as DNA: TGTGCCAGCAGCGAGGAGGGCTATGGCTACACCTTC. Translation: CASSEEGYGYTF. The full variable domain, with the rest looked up from reference TRBV9 and TRBJ1-2, is DSGVTQTPKHLITATGQRVTLRCSPRSGDLSVYWYQQSLDQGLQFLIQYYNGEERAKGNILERFSAQQFPDLHSELNLSSLELGDSALYFCASSEEGYGYTFGSGTRLTVV.

Comments on this clone: This same CDR3 is encoded by further DNA sequences in the sample. The chain has TRBV15 and TRBJ2-7; weak D call: TRBD1 (6 bases). The CDR3 is 15 residues long. Deletions cut 3 bases from V and 4 bases from J, with 16 bases between. In germline, CDR1 is LNHNV, CDR2 YYDKDF (reference sequence). The CDR3 coding sequence is TGTGCCACCAGCAGGGGTTCACAGGGTTTGTACGAGCAGTACTTC. This translates into CATSRGSQGLYEQYF.

The chain combines TRBV4-2 with TRBJ2-7; D may be TRBD1 (6 bases). V lost 0 bases and J lost 2, with 11 bases in between. CDR1 is LGHNA, CDR2 YNFKEQ, per germline. The CDR3 has 15 residues. The CDR3 DNA is TGTGCCAGCAGCCAAGAGGGTGGACAGCCCTACGAGCAGTACTTC. Translation gives CASSQEGGQPYEQYF.

This chain joins TRBV4-2 and TRBJ2-7; tentatively, D is TRBD2 (6 bases). CDR1 is LGHNA and CDR2 is YNFKEQ in the germline V gene. V gave up 0 bases and J gave up 0 bases, with 6 bases separating them. The length of the CDR3 is 14 residues. CDR3 in DNA: TGTGCCAGCAGCCAAGACGGGGGCTCCTACGAGCAGTACTTC. It yields the protein CASSQDGGSYEQYF.

The gene calls are TRBV19 and TRBJ2-7; D ambiguous. The germline V and J ends were trimmed by 3 bases and 0 bases, with 12 bases remaining between them. This CDR3 spans 15 amino acids. Germline V gene data show CDR1 as LNHDA and CDR2 as SQIVND (reference sequence). The CDR3 nucleotides are TGTGCCAGTAGTATTATGGCTGGTGGCTCCTACGAGCAGTACTTC. Its protein is CASSIMAGGSYEQYF. The full variable domain, rest sourced from reference TRBV19 and TRBJ2-7, is DGGITQSPKYLFRKEGQNVTLSCEQNLNHDAMYWYRQDPGQGLRLIYYSQIVNDFQKGDIAEGYSVSREKKESFPLTVTSAQKNPTAFYLCASSIMAGGSYEQYFGPGTRLTVT.

This chain uses TRBV5-5 with TRBJ1-6; D not resolved. Deletions cut 0 bases from V and 2 bases from J, with 12 bases between. The CDR3 sequence is 17 residues long. The V gene's germline CDR1 is SGHKS and CDR2 YYEKEE (reference sequence). The CDR3 sequence: CASSLDRRGTYNSPLHF. CDR3 sequence (DNA): TGTGCCAGCAGCTTGGACCGCCGAGGGACCTATAATTCACCCCTCCACTTT.

The V gene is TRBV29-1, the J gene TRBJ2-2; 8 bases align to TRBD2. Trimming at V came to 6 bases and at J to 1 base, leaving 1 base not matched to a gene. CDR3 size: 13 residues. Germline CDR1 is SQVTM and CDR2 is ANQGSEA. CDR3 nucleotide sequence: TGCAGCGTCGCGGGAGGGAACACCGGGGAGCTGTTTTTT. It codes for CSVAGGNTGELFF.

This clone was recorded once. The rearrangement links TRBV30 to TRBJ2-3, with D possibly called TRBD1 or TRBD2 (6 bases each). The V gene's germline CDR1 is GTSNPN and CDR2 SVGIG (reference sequence). The length of the CDR3 is 13 residues. Between the trimmed V and J ends, which lost 3 bases and 8 bases, there was a span of 15 bases. CDR3 protein: CAWRGGGGSTQYF. In DNA form, the CDR3 reads TGTGCCTGGAGGGGGGGCGGTGGCTCTACGCAGTATTTT.

The J gene is TRBJ2-2, the V gene TRBV4-1; the D gene is possibly TRBD1 (6 bases). This CDR3 comprises 14 residues. Trimming pared 2 bases from V and 6 bases from J, leaving 10 bases between. Germline V lookup: CDR1 MGHRA, CDR2 YSYEKL. For the CDR3, the DNA is TGCGCCAGCAGCCAAAACAGGGCCTCCGGGGAGCTGTTTTTT. It codes for CASSQNRASGELFF.

CDR3 in amino acids: CAISEVGLSGSSTDTQYF. In DNA form, the CDR3 reads TGTGCCATCAGCGAGGTTGGGCTAAGCGGATCTAGCACAGATACGCAGTATTTT. J is TRBJ2-3 and V is TRBV10-3; the D gene is possibly TRBD2 (5 bases). CDR1 and CDR2 from the germline V gene are ENHRY and SYGVKD. Trimming removed 6 bases at V and 0 bases at J, with 22 bases between. This CDR3 contains 18 residues.

The chain carries TRBV30 and TRBJ1-1; a possible D gene is TRBD1 (5 bases). Trimming removed 0 bases from V and 7 bases from J, with 12 bases in between. Germline V gives CDR1 GTSNPN, CDR2 SVGIG (reference sequence). The CDR3 has 13 amino acids. The CDR3 nucleotides read TGTGCCTGGAGTGTACTGGGGGTAGGTGAAGCTTTCTTT. Its protein is CAWSVLGVGEAFF.

The V gene is TRBV11-3, the J gene TRBJ2-1; no clear D. In germline, CDR1 is SGHNT, CDR2 YENEEA. The CDR3 runs to 11 residues. Trimming took 1 base from V and 13 from J, leaving 8 bases between them. The CDR3 protein is CASSLGTVQFF. In DNA form, the CDR3 reads TGTGCCAGCAGCTTAGGTACAGTTCAGTTCTTC.

The V and J genes are TRBV6-1 and TRBJ1-6; 8 positions agree with TRBD1. The length of the CDR3 is 15 residues. Losses at the gene ends were 2 bases for V and 9 bases for J; bases not matched to a gene: 6. Germline lookup yields CDR1 MNHNS and CDR2 SASEGT. CDR3 amino acids: CASSELTGEGSPLHF. The CDR3 coding sequence is TGTGCCAGCAGTGAATTGACAGGGGAGGGTTCACCCCTCCACTTT.

The rearrangement links TRBV5-4 to TRBJ2-3, with D tentatively TRBD2 (7 bases). V lost 3 bases, J lost 1 base, and 12 bases lay in between. The CDR3 is 15 residues long. Germline CDR1 is SGHNT and CDR2 is YYREEE (reference sequence). CDR3 residues: CASSWEGGGTDTQYF. CDR3 nucleotides: TGTGCCAGCAGCTGGGAGGGGGGCGGCACAGATACGCAGTATTTT.

This CDR3 is CASGRQAGYNEQFF. The CDR3 DNA follows: TGTGCCAGCGGCCGACAGGCCGGATACAATGAGCAGTTCTTC. The chain joins TRBV28 to TRBJ2-1, with D maybe TRBD1 (6 bases). CDR1 is MDHEN and CDR2 is SYDVKM in the germline V gene. The germline V and J ends were trimmed by 8 bases and 4 bases, with 15 bases remaining between them. The CDR3 runs to 14 residues.

This sequence joins TRBV19 and TRBJ1-5; 8 bases map to TRBD1. J was trimmed by 0 bases and V by 7 bases; bases with no gene match: 5. The CDR3 is 15 amino acids. CDR1 and CDR2 from the germline V gene are LNHDA and SQIVND (reference sequence). The CDR3 region has the DNA TGTGCCAGTACCCTGACAGGGGATAGCAATCAGCCCCAGCATTTT. This gives the protein CASTLTGDSNQPQHF.

This clone occurred a few times. This chain links TRBV29-1 with TRBJ2-1; possible D gene TRBD2, 5 bases. The CDR3 sequence is 12 residues long. V was clipped by 2 bases and J by 4 bases, with 6 bases between them. Germline V gives CDR1 SQVTM, CDR2 ANQGSEA. The DNA of the CDR3 is TGCAGCGTTGAAAGGGAGTACAATGAGCAGTTCTTC. This codes for CSVEREYNEQFF.

The chain links TRBV6-1 to TRBJ2-3, with 8 bases that match TRBD1. Per the germline V gene, CDR1 is MNHNS and CDR2 is SASEGT. The CDR3 totals 14 residues. V lost 5 bases, J lost 1 base, and 2 bases stayed unmatched. The DNA of the CDR3 is TGTGCCAGCAGTATACAGGGGGGCACAGATACGCAGTATTTT. Residues: CASSIQGGTDTQYF.

The chain employs TRBV9 and TRBJ2-3, with D possibly called TRBD1 or TRBD2 (5 bases each). Per germline, CDR1 SGDLS and CDR2 YYNGEE. This CDR3 is 14 amino acids long. V was pared by 3 bases and J by 2 bases, with 10 bases between. The DNA of the CDR3 is TGTGCCAGCAGCGAATCGGGACCCACAGATACGCAGTATTTT. Protein: CASSESGPTDTQYF.

By proportion, this clone is medium-sized. This chain links TRBV6-1 with TRBJ2-7; D remains unclear. The V end was cut by 4 bases, the J end by 1 base, with 14 bases between. This CDR3 contains 15 residues. Per germline, CDR1 MNHNS and CDR2 SASEGT. The CDR3 loop is CASSGGTDGSYEQYF. CDR3 nucleotides: TGTGCCAGCAGTGGGGGTACAGACGGTTCCTACGAGCAGTACTTC.

About this clone itself: Different DNA sequences within this sample yield the same CDR3. This rearrangement joins TRBV7-9 to TRBJ1-1, with TRBD1 identical over 7 bases. V shed 3 bases, J shed 0 bases, and the junction held 1 base outside the gene matches. Germline values: CDR1 SEHNR, CDR2 FQNEAQ (reference sequence). The length of the CDR3 is 14 residues. The CDR3 coding sequence is TGTGCCAGCAGCTTGGGACAGTTGAACACTGAAGCTTTCTTT. This sequence encodes CASSLGQLNTEAFF.

The rearrangement uses TRBV6-6 and TRBJ1-2; possibly TRBD1 for D (5 bases). V was trimmed by 6 bases and J by 4 bases, leaving 18 bases between them. The CDR3 loop spans 15 amino acids. Germline values: CDR1 MNHNY, CDR2 SVGAGI (reference sequence). CDR3 sequence reads: CASSVHTGTAYGYTF. CDR3 in DNA: TGTGCCAGCAGCGTACATACAGGCACTGCCTATGGCTACACCTTC.

J is TRBJ1-4 and V is TRBV13, with 7 nucleotides matching TRBD1. Per germline, CDR1 PRHDT and CDR2 FYEKMQ (reference sequence). The CDR3 covers 15 residues. Trimming took 0 bases from V and 4 from J; bases not matched to a gene: 2. CDR3 sequence (DNA): TGTGCCAGCAGCTTAGGGACAGGGTATAATGAAAAACTGTTTTTT. It is translated as CASSLGTGYNEKLFF. Variable domain in full (rest from reference TRBV13 and TRBJ1-4): AAGVIQSPRHLIKEKRETATLKCYPIPRHDTVYWYQQGPGQDPQFLISFYEKMQSDKGSIPDRFSAQQFSDYHSELNMSSLELGDSALYFCASSLGTGYNEKLFFGSGTQLSVL.

J is TRBJ2-3 and V is TRBV2; D is ambiguous. Germline V gene data show CDR1 as SNHLY and CDR2 as FYNNEI. V shed 6 bases and J shed 2 bases, with 9 bases lying between them. The CDR3 has 13 residues. CDR3 protein: CASSGPFTDTQYF. In DNA form, the CDR3 reads TGTGCCAGCAGCGGACCATTCACAGATACGCAGTATTTT.

DNA of the CDR3: TGTGCCAGCAGTAGGATCGCGAACACTGAAGCTTTCTTT. Amino acid sequence: CASSRIANTEAFF. The chain joins TRBV6-5 to TRBJ1-1; no clear D gene. The V end lost 5 bases, the J end lost 1 base, and 8 bases lay between the germline ends. CDR1 and CDR2 from the germline V gene are MNHEY and SVGAGI. The CDR3 loop spans 13 amino acids.

J is TRBJ2-7 and V is TRBV7-3, with a possible D match to TRBD2 (6 bases). CDR1 and CDR2 from the germline V gene are SGHTA and FQGTGA. Trimming shortened V by 2 bases and J by 3 bases, and 17 bases separated the two germline ends. The CDR3 is made up of 16 amino acids. The CDR3 is CASSLDVVAANYEQYF. In nucleotides, the CDR3 is TGTGCCAGCAGCTTAGATGTCGTAGCGGCCAACTACGAGCAGTACTTC.

The chain combines TRBV4-2 with TRBJ2-2; 10 positions agree with TRBD2. J was trimmed by 4 bases and V by 0 bases; bases with no gene match: 8. CDR1 is LGHNA, CDR2 YNFKEQ, per germline. The CDR3 is 18 residues long. The CDR3 region is CASSQEFLAGGTTGELFF. In DNA form, the CDR3 reads TGTGCCAGCAGCCAAGAATTTTTAGCGGGAGGAACCACCGGGGAGCTGTTTTTT.

V gene TRBV5-4 combines with J gene TRBJ2-7; 9 bases line up with TRBD2. CDR1 SGHNT and CDR2 YYREEE come from the germline V gene (reference sequence). The CDR3 has 13 residues. V gave up 5 bases and J gave up 12 bases; unmatched junction bases: 12. Written as DNA, the CDR3 is TGTGCCAGCAGGCCGACTAGCGGTGAGGTCTGGTACTTC. Translated: CASRPTSGEVWYF.

CDR3: CASSESVEGTGELFF. In nucleotides, the CDR3 is TGTGCCAGCAGTGAGTCAGTAGAGGGCACCGGGGAGCTGTTTTTT. V gene TRBV6-1 combines with J gene TRBJ2-2; weak D call: TRBD2 (5 bases). From germline, CDR1 is MNHNS and CDR2 SASEGT. The CDR3 contains 15 residues. Between the trimmed V and J ends, which lost 3 bases and 4 bases, there was a span of 12 bases.

The V and J genes are TRBV25-1 and TRBJ2-1; tentatively, D is TRBD1 or TRBD2 (5 bases each). Germline assignment: CDR1 MGHDK and CDR2 SYGVNS. Trimming took off 0 bases at V and 6 bases at J, with 6 bases between the two ends. The CDR3 spans 13 residues. The DNA of the CDR3 is TGTGCCAGCAGTGAATATGGGGGCAATGAGCAGTTCTTC. This gives the protein CASSEYGGNEQFF.